The 32 T cell receptor beta chains below all came from one sample that was sequenced in a study of Ad26.COV2.S vaccination and SARS-CoV-2 variants. Regarding treatment: 19 received Ad26.COV2.S at low or high dose, single or two shots; about 5 received placebo; per-sample allocation not given. Sampling occurred on day 63 after the first vaccine or placebo injection. Data came from immunoSEQ multiplex PCR; TCRdb stores just in-frame clones and leaves some out. Of about 350,000 clones listed, roughly 91% are singletons. This specimen was peripheral blood, taken in a trial of Ad26.COV2.S vaccine versus placebo. These receptors were obtained from a person aged 18-60 years who received the Ad26.COV2.S COVID-19 vaccine or a placebo.

The chain couples TRBV18 to TRBJ2-7; the match to TRBD2 covers 8 bases. Germline CDR1 KGHSH, CDR2 LQKENI. J was trimmed by 0 bases and V by 3 bases; bases with no gene match: 10. CDR3 length: 17 residues. As DNA, the CDR3 is TGTGCCAGCTCACCCCGGACTAGCCTTTCCTCCTCCTACGAGCAGTACTTC. The encoded protein is CASSPRTSLSSSYEQYF.

The rearrangement uses TRBV5-6 and TRBJ2-2; D is possibly TRBD1 or TRBD2 (6 bases each). Germline V gene sequence: CDR1 SGHDT, CDR2 YYEEEE. The CDR3 is 16 residues long. Between the trimmed V and J ends, which lost 2 bases and 2 bases, there was a span of 13 bases. The CDR3 region has the DNA TGTGCCAGCAGCTTCGAGGGGGGAAGTAACACCGGGGAGCTGTTTTTT. This translates into CASSFEGGSNTGELFF.

This clone was seen a handful of times. An end of the junction differs from the germline gene, which may be a read error. CDR3 sequence: CASSPSRTLSLDF. Here the CDR3 DNA reads TGTGCCAGCAGTCCAAGCCGGACATTGTCCTTAGACTTC. The chain uses TRBV2 and TRBJ1-2, with D tentatively TRBD1 (5 bases). CDR1 and CDR2 from the germline V gene are SNHLY and FYNNEI. This CDR3 region has 13 residues.

V and J are TRBV5-1 and TRBJ2-3, with 16 bases fitting TRBD2. The trim removed 0 bases at V and 5 bases at J, leaving 12 bases unmatched. Germline CDR1 SGHRS, CDR2 YFSETQ. This CDR3 comprises 20 residues. The DNA for the CDR3 is TGCGCCAGCAGCTTGGACCGAATCCCGGGACTAGCGGGAGGGCAAGATACGCAGTATTTT. Protein: CASSLDRIPGLAGGQDTQYF.

The chain combines TRBV23-1 with TRBJ1-2, with TRBD1 matching over 9 bases. TRBV23-1 is an ORF for which the function is uncertain. There are 14 residues in the CDR3. J lost 9 bases, V lost 4 bases, and 9 bases had no gene match. The CDR3 nucleotides are TGCGCCAGCAGTCCCAACAAGGACAGGGGAAGCTACACCTTC. Residues: CASSPNKDRGSYTF.

The V and J genes are TRBV6-2 or TRBV6-3 and TRBJ2-3; 7 nucleotides align to TRBD2. V was pared by 1 base and J by 3 bases, with 1 base of the junction left unmatched. Germline V gene sequence: CDR1 MNHEY, CDR2 SVGEGT. The CDR3 is 14 residues long. The CDR3 sequence is CASSYFGGTDTQYF. CDR3 coding DNA: TGTGCCAGCAGTTACTTCGGGGGGACAGATACGCAGTATTTT.

V is TRBV5-6 and J is TRBJ1-2; weak D call: TRBD1 (6 bases). From germline, CDR1 is SGHDT and CDR2 YYEEEE. There are 14 residues in the CDR3. V lost 0 bases and J 6 bases, leaving 12 bases between the germline ends. CDR3: CASSLAVRGHGYTF. In DNA form, the CDR3 reads TGTGCCAGCAGCTTGGCCGTCCGGGGGCATGGCTACACCTTC.

V and J are TRBV30 and TRBJ1-2, with unresolved D. The CDR3 is made up of 14 amino acids. Trimming stripped 0 bases from V and 3 bases from J, with 11 bases between. Germline V gene lookup returns CDR1 GTSNPN and CDR2 SVGIG (reference sequence). The CDR3 nucleotides read TGTGCCTGGAGTGTCCCAGGACCTTACTATGGCTACACCTTC. Its protein is CAWSVPGPYYGYTF.

The chain joins TRBV5-8 to TRBJ1-5, with D hard to call. Trimming stripped 7 bases from V and 10 bases from J, with 36 bases between. CDR1 is SGHTS and CDR2 is YDEGEE in the germline V gene. CDR3 length: 19 residues. Here the CDR3 reads CASQRGVGARRLSGVPQHF. CDR3 nucleotides: TGTGCCAGCCAACGGGGAGTCGGCGCTCGGAGATTGTCGGGTGTACCCCAGCATTTT.

The chain has TRBV27 and TRBJ2-5, with D tentatively TRBD2 (6 bases). CDR1 is MNHEY and CDR2 is SMNVEV in the germline V gene (reference sequence). The CDR3 extends over 13 amino acids. V was cut by 8 bases and J by 4 bases, with 14 bases left in between. This CDR3 is CASGRGGVETQYF. CDR3 DNA: TGTGCCAGCGGCCGAGGAGGGGTAGAGACCCAGTACTTC.

The V gene is TRBV4-1, the J gene TRBJ1-6; TRBD1 matches at 9 bases. The CDR3 covers 16 residues. V trimming: 0 bases; J trimming: 9 bases; junction bases outside the gene matches: 6. Per germline, CDR1 MGHRA and CDR2 YSYEKL. CDR3 in amino acids: CASSQDDGTGTSPLHF. CDR3 coding DNA: TGCGCCAGCAGCCAAGATGACGGGACAGGGACTTCACCCCTCCACTTT.

The chain joins TRBV27 to TRBJ1-1, with unresolved D. Germline CDR1 MNHEY, CDR2 SMNVEV (reference sequence). Trimming removed 6 bases at V and 0 bases at J, with 20 bases between. CDR3 length: 17 amino acids. CDR3 nucleotide sequence: TGTGCCAGCAGAGACTTCAATACCCCAGCAGTGAACACTGAAGCTTTCTTT. This translates into CASRDFNTPAVNTEAFF.

The rearrangement joins TRBV5-8 to TRBJ2-7; 9 bases align to TRBD1. CDR3 size: 17 residues. V was pared by 0 bases and J by 1 base, with 8 bases of the junction left unmatched. The germline V gene encodes CDR1 SGHTS and CDR2 YDEGEE. The CDR3 here is CASSLEQGALGSYEQYF. The CDR3 nucleotides read TGTGCCAGCAGCTTGGAACAGGGGGCGTTAGGGTCCTACGAGCAGTACTTC.

This sequence joins TRBV2 and TRBJ1-5; no reliable D call. The CDR3 runs 15 residues. Germline V lookup: CDR1 SNHLY, CDR2 FYNNEI. Trimming took 4 bases from V and 4 from J, leaving 14 bases between them. CDR3 loop: CASSVSGIGNQPQHF. DNA of the CDR3: TGTGCCAGCAGTGTGTCTGGGATTGGTAATCAGCCCCAGCATTTT.

The chain employs TRBV7-2 and TRBJ1-2; 7 nucleotides match TRBD1. The CDR3 has 14 amino acids. J was trimmed by 6 bases and V by 3 bases; bases with no gene match: 7. CDR1 SGHTA and CDR2 FQGNSA come from the germline V gene. In DNA, the CDR3 is TGTGCCAGCAGCTTTGACAGGGAGAGAGATGGCTACACCTTC. Its translation is CASSFDRERDGYTF.

The rearrangement uses TRBV18 and TRBJ2-5, with D possibly being TRBD2 (6 bases). Trimming took off 3 bases at V and 5 bases at J, with 13 bases between the two ends. This CDR3 is 14 amino acids long. From germline, CDR1 is KGHSH and CDR2 LQKENI. The CDR3, as DNA: TGTGCCAGCTCACCGTCCCAGGGAGGCGAGACCCAGTACTTC. Translation gives CASSPSQGGETQYF.

J is TRBJ1-2 and V is TRBV7-2; TRBD1 is a possible D gene (5 bases). This CDR3 spans 12 amino acids. V lost 10 bases and J lost 3, with 12 bases in between. The V gene's germline CDR1 is SGHTA and CDR2 FQGNSA. The DNA of the CDR3 is TGTGCCATTTCGGGGGATTACTATGGCTACACCTTC. Translating it yields CAISGDYYGYTF.

V gene TRBV27 combines with J gene TRBJ1-3, with unresolved D. Per germline, CDR1 MNHEY and CDR2 SMNVEV (reference sequence). V was cut by 6 bases and J by 7 bases, with 13 bases left in between. This CDR3 comprises 13 residues. The CDR3 here is CASRQAGGNTIYF. The CDR3, as DNA: TGTGCCAGCAGGCAGGCGGGCGGTAACACCATATATTTT.

This clone was recorded a few times. The V gene is TRBV7-9, the J gene TRBJ2-3; D gene unclear. The CDR3 is 13 amino acids. Germline V CDR1 and CDR2: SEHNR, FQNEAQ (reference sequence). V lost 6 bases and J 6 bases, leaving 13 bases between the germline ends. The CDR3 region is CASSTARSDTQYF. CDR3 DNA: TGTGCCAGCAGTACTGCCAGGTCGGATACGCAGTATTTT.

This clone has only one observation. The chain carries TRBV11-3 and TRBJ2-1; 8 bases line up with TRBD2. The V gene's germline CDR1 is SGHNT and CDR2 YENEEA. The V segment lost 5 bases and the J segment 0 bases; nucleotides outside the gene matches: 3. This CDR3 contains 15 residues. The CDR3 is CASSRAGGSYNEQFF. The DNA of the CDR3 is TGTGCCAGCAGCAGGGCGGGGGGCTCCTACAATGAGCAGTTCTTC.

V and J are TRBV12-3 or TRBV12-4 and TRBJ2-3; D gene uncertain. The CDR3 spans 12 residues. With 6 bases removed from V and 4 bases from J, the gap between germline ends came to 8 bases. The CDR3 is CASSYGSDTQYF. CDR3 DNA: TGTGCCAGCAGCTATGGCTCAGATACGCAGTATTTT.

This chain connects TRBV5-8 to TRBJ2-1; 12 nucleotides match TRBD2. The CDR3 consists of 14 residues. J lost 8 bases, V lost 2 bases, and 2 bases had no gene match. Germline CDR1 SGHTS, CDR2 YDEGEE. The CDR3 protein is CASSFGLAGHEQFF. The CDR3 DNA sequence: TGTGCCAGCAGCTTTGGACTAGCGGGACATGAGCAGTTCTTC.

The rearrangement uses TRBV21-1 and TRBJ2-7; TRBD2, the table's D call, was not compared with the DNA. TRBV21-1 is termed a pseudogene. CDR3 length: 19 amino acids. The CDR3 DNA is TGTGCCAGCAGCAAAGTGCAAGAAAAACTAGCGCATAGCTCCTACGAGCAGTACTTC. Protein: CASSKVQEKLAHSSYEQYF.

The chain uses TRBV28 and TRBJ2-7, with 9 positions matching TRBD2. The V gene's germline CDR1 is MDHEN and CDR2 SYDVKM. The CDR3 contains 14 residues. The trim removed 5 bases at V and 0 bases at J, leaving 2 bases unmatched. In DNA, the CDR3 is TGTGCCAGCAGTAATAGCGGGAGCTCCTACGAGCAGTACTTC. Its translation: CASSNSGSSYEQYF.

A single count supports this clone. The J gene is TRBJ2-7, the V gene TRBV6-5; TRBD1 matches 8 bases. V shed 2 bases and J 4 bases; nucleotides not matched to a gene: 7. The CDR3 length is 15 residues. Germline-derived CDR1 and CDR2 are MNHEY and SVGAGI. This CDR3 reads CASSYGDRNSYEQYF. The CDR3 nucleotides are TGTGCCAGCAGTTACGGGGACAGGAACTCGTACGAGCAGTACTTC.

J is TRBJ2-7 and V is TRBV2, with 9 bases identical to TRBD1. With V trimmed by 6 bases and J by 0 bases, 18 bases remained unmatched. Looked up from germline, CDR1 is SNHLY and CDR2 is FYNNEI. The CDR3 consists of 19 residues. The CDR3 here is CASRYRGQGRIKYSYEQYF. The CDR3 DNA follows: TGTGCCAGCAGATACCGAGGACAGGGGCGAATAAAATACTCCTACGAGCAGTACTTC. Combining the CDR3 with reference TRBV2 and TRBJ2-7 gives the whole variable domain EPEVTQTPSHQVTQMGQEVILRCVPISNHLYFYWYRQILGQKVEFLVSFYNNEISEKSEIFDDQFSVERPDGSNFTLKIRSTKLEDSAMYFCASRYRGQGRIKYSYEQYFGPGTRLTVT.

The chain has TRBV9 and TRBJ2-1, with D unclear. V lost 0 bases to trimming and J lost 8 bases, with 12 bases between them. CDR1 and CDR2 (germline): SGDLS, YYNGEE. This CDR3 contains 14 residues. CDR3: CASSVANNGDEQFF. The CDR3 nucleotides are TGTGCCAGCAGCGTAGCTAACAACGGCGATGAGCAGTTCTTC.

The genes are TRBV12-2 and TRBJ2-1; the D call in the table, TRBD1, was not verified against the DNA. TRBV12-2 is classified as a pseudogene. The length of the CDR3 is 17 residues. The CDR3 coding sequence is TGTGCAAGTCGCTTAGCGACCGGGACAAGGACCTACAATGAGCAGTTCTTC. Its translation: CASRLATGTRTYNEQFF.

Notes on this clone: Being one base from a much bigger clone, this may be a read error. This sample also contains other DNA sequences that code for the same CDR3. The rearrangement joins TRBV5-1 to TRBJ1-1; D is ambiguous. CDR3 length equals 15 residues. Germline CDR1 SGHRS, CDR2 YFSETQ. V was shortened by 0 bases and J by 1 base, with 10 bases between the two germline ends. CDR3 amino acids: CASSLDPGSNTEAFF. DNA for the CDR3: TGCGCCAGCAGCTTGGATCCGGGATCGAACACTGAAGCTTTCTTT.

The V and J genes are TRBV6-2 or TRBV6-3 and TRBJ1-5; a possible D gene is TRBD1 (5 bases). Germline V gene lookup returns CDR1 MNHEY and CDR2 SVGEGT. The CDR3 sequence is 14 residues long. V lost 5 bases, J lost 6 bases, and 14 bases lay in between. For the CDR3, the DNA is TGTGCCAGCAGTCAGGGTATGGAAACTCAGCCCCAGCATTTT. Translating it yields CASSQGMETQPQHF.

The chain couples TRBV7-2 to TRBJ2-5; TRBD2 matches 9 bases. CDR1 is SGHTA and CDR2 is FQGNSA in the germline V gene. Germline trimming cut 2 bases from V and 5 bases from J; bases unmatched to any gene: 6. This CDR3 is built from 15 residues. CDR3 nucleotides: TGTGCCAGCAGCTTATCTAGCGGGGAAGGGGAGACCCAGTACTTC. The encoded protein is CASSLSSGEGETQYF.

The V gene is TRBV11-2, the J gene TRBJ1-2; tentative D call: TRBD1 (5 bases). The germline gives CDR1 SGHAT, CDR2 FQNNGV. The CDR3 is 13 amino acids. Trimming cost V 2 bases and J 6 bases, with 10 bases left between them. The CDR3: CASSLQGTDGYTF. CDR3 coding DNA: TGTGCCAGCAGCTTACAGGGAACCGATGGCTACACCTTC. Filled out from reference TRBV11-2 and TRBJ1-2, the complete variable domain reads EAGVAQSPRYKIIEKRQSVAFWCNPISGHATLYWYQQILGQGPKLLIQFQNNGVVDDSQLPKDRFSAERLKGVDSTLKIQPAKLEDSAVYLCASSLQGTDGYTFGSGTRLTVV.